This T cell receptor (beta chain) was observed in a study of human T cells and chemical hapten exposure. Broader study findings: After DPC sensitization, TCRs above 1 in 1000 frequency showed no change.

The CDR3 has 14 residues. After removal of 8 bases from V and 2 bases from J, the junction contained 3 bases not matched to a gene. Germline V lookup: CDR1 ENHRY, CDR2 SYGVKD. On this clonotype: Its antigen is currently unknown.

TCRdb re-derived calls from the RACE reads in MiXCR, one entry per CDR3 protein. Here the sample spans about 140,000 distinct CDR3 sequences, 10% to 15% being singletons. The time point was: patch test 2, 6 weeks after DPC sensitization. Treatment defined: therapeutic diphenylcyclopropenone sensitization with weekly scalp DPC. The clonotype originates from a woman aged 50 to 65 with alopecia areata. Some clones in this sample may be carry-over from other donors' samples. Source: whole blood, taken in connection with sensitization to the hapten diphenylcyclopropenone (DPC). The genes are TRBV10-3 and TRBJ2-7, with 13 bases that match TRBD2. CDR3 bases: TGTGCCATCGGGGGACTAGCGGGGACCTACGAGCAGTACTTC. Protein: CAIGGLAGTYEQYF.